A single sample is the source of the 9 T cell receptor beta chains below, sequenced in a study of OX40 agonist ivuxolimab in advanced cancers. Some clones are missing from TCRdb's copy, which holds only in-frame ones; the method was immunoSEQ multiplex PCR. The sample carries approximately 84,000 clones, under 95% recorded once. The material sequenced was CD4+ or CD8+ T cells sorted from blood, taken in a trial of the OX40 agonist ivuxolimab. The receptors were gathered from an adult with an advanced solid tumor such as melanoma, head and neck, liver or kidney cancer.

The chain links TRBV2 to TRBJ1-2; D not resolved. V gave up 1 base and J gave up 7 bases, with 4 bases separating them. The germline gives CDR1 SNHLY, CDR2 FYNNEI. This CDR3 spans 11 amino acids. CDR3 residues: CASSEGSGYTF. CDR3 DNA sequence: TGTGCCAGCAGTGAAGGGAGTGGCTACACCTTC.

This clone was found a few times. The chain links TRBV5-4 to TRBJ1-1; a weak D match, TRBD1 (6 bases). With 0 bases removed from V and 6 bases from J, the gap between germline ends came to 15 bases. The CDR3 spans 15 residues. CDR1 is SGHNT and CDR2 is YYREEE in the germline V gene (reference sequence). The chain's CDR3 is CASSLGGSGGAEAFF. In nucleotides, the CDR3 is TGTGCCAGCAGCTTGGGCGGATCGGGGGGCGCTGAAGCTTTCTTT.

This rearrangement joins TRBV7-2 to TRBJ2-7, with TRBD1 matching over 8 bases. The CDR3 sequence is 19 residues long. J lost 2 bases, V lost 4 bases, and 19 bases had no gene match. In germline, CDR1 is SGHTA, CDR2 FQGNSA. This CDR3 reads CASSSPVPGQAPRAYEQYF. The CDR3 DNA is TGTGCCAGCAGCTCGCCGGTCCCGGGACAGGCACCAAGGGCCTACGAGCAGTACTTC.

The chain uses TRBV6-5 and TRBJ1-1, with 8 nucleotides matching TRBD1. The CDR3 is 15 residues long. The J segment lost 2 bases and the V segment lost 5 bases, leaving 7 bases of the junction unmatched. Germline values: CDR1 MNHEY, CDR2 SVGAGI. CDR3 in amino acids: CASSPLDRGNTEAFF. The CDR3 DNA is TGTGCCAGCAGTCCCCTCGACAGGGGTAACACTGAAGCTTTCTTT.

The V gene is TRBV4-1, the J gene TRBJ1-2; D unresolved. Germline V gene data show CDR1 as MGHRA and CDR2 as YSYEKL. The V and J ends lost 1 base and 2 bases respectively, with 17 bases between them. The CDR3 contains 17 residues. The CDR3 region has the DNA TGCGCCAGCAGCCAAGTCGGGAAGGGAGTCAGAAACTATGGCTACACCTTC. It yields the protein CASSQVGKGVRNYGYTF.

The chain combines TRBV6-5 with TRBJ2-7, with D maybe TRBD1 (6 bases). The CDR3 contains 15 residues. Germline V lookup: CDR1 MNHEY, CDR2 SVGAGI. Trimming stripped 6 bases from V and 0 bases from J, with 15 bases between. This chain's CDR3 is CASRLGRGASYEQYF. DNA of the CDR3: TGTGCCAGCAGACTGGGCAGGGGAGCCTCCTACGAGCAGTACTTC.

This clone was picked up a small number of times. The CDR3 sequence is CASSLETAGTSYGYTF. The CDR3 DNA sequence: TGCGCCAGCAGCTTGGAGACGGCAGGGACTTCCTATGGCTACACCTTC. The chain is built from TRBV5-1 and TRBJ1-2, with D possibly matching TRBD1 (5 bases). Trimming shortened V by 0 bases and J by 4 bases, and 16 bases separated the two germline ends. The CDR3 covers 16 residues. Germline lookup yields CDR1 SGHRS and CDR2 YFSETQ.

This chain uses TRBV6-1 with TRBJ2-7; D may be TRBD2 (5 bases). This CDR3 comprises 15 residues. Germline lookup yields CDR1 MNHNS and CDR2 SASEGT. Deletions cut 3 bases from V and 3 bases from J, with 15 bases between. The CDR3 region is CASSDEVRDIYEQYF. Here the CDR3 DNA reads TGTGCCAGCAGTGATGAAGTGAGGGATATCTACGAGCAGTACTTC.

The chain employs TRBV5-1 and TRBJ2-1; 7 bases align to TRBD2. Germline CDR1 is SGHRS and CDR2 is YFSETQ. The CDR3 sequence is 16 residues long. The J segment lost 0 bases and the V segment lost 0 bases, leaving 3 bases of the junction unmatched. CDR3 DNA: TGCGCCAGCAGCTTGGCCAGCGGGAACTCCTACAATGAGCAGTTCTTC. Its protein is CASSLASGNSYNEQFF.